The rows below give T cell receptor beta chains drawn from one sample of a study of T cell changes during pregnancy in multiple sclerosis. Clones were sequenced by immunoSEQ multiplex PCR, and TCRdb holds only the in-frame ones, with some missing. The data hold around 44,000 clones, with approximately 94% observed a single time. The sequencing used CD8+ T cells from peripheral blood mononuclear cells, collected in the third trimester of pregnancy. These receptors came from a female donor with multiple sclerosis, enrolled in a pregnancy study. Each CDR3 is given with its conserved first and last residue. Each record gives: CDR3 length, D gene, clone size, J gene, V gene, CDR3 protein, CDR3 DNA. The D gene is left open where the match is weak. Clone sizes are given selectively: once, few, many, or a class where the clone is expanded.

length: 20
D: TRBD1
size: NA
J: TRBJ2-6
V: TRBV5-1
CDR3: CASSISMRDRFSTGANVLTF
DNA: TGCGCCAGCAGCATATCCATGAGGGACAGGTTCTCCACTGGGGCCAACGTCCTGACTTTC

length: 13
D: NA
size: NA
J: TRBJ1-1
V: TRBV7-6
CDR3: CASSLTGSTEAFF
DNA: TGTGCCAGCAGCTTAACAGGGAGCACTGAAGCTTTCTTT

length: 17
D: TRBD2
size: NA
J: TRBJ2-1
V: TRBV2
CDR3: CATKNVGGNSSYNEQFF
DNA: TGTGCCACCAAAAACGTGGGGGGGAATAGCTCCTACAATGAGCAGTTCTTC

length: 15
D: NA
size: NA
J: TRBJ2-1
V: TRBV27
CDR3: CASRLAGTPGDEQFF
DNA: TGTGCCAGCCGCTTAGCCGGGACACCCGGCGATGAGCAGTTCTTC

length: 15
D: TRBD1
size: NA
J: TRBJ2-7
V: TRBV5-1
CDR3: CASAPRDRASYEQYF
DNA: TGCGCCAGCGCGCCCCGGGACAGGGCGTCCTACGAGCAGTACTTC

length: 15
D: NA
size: NA
J: TRBJ1-3
V: TRBV10-2
CDR3: CASSEWDSSGNTIYF
DNA: TGCGCCAGCAGTGAATGGGACTCCTCTGGAAACACCATATATTTT

length: 14
D: TRBD2
size: NA
J: TRBJ2-1
V: TRBV7-8
CDR3: CASSLAPRGDEQFF
DNA: TGTGCCAGCAGCCTAGCACCGCGGGGGGATGAGCAGTTCTTC

length: 14
D: TRBD1
size: NA
J: TRBJ1-2
V: TRBV28
CDR3: CASSFPTGTYGYTF
DNA: TGTGCCAGCAGTTTTCCGACAGGGACCTATGGCTACACCTTC

length: 17
D: TRBD1
size: NA
J: TRBJ2-1
V: TRBV29-1
CDR3: CSVPYLSGTGAWNEQFF
DNA: TGCAGCGTTCCATATCTCTCGGGGACAGGGGCTTGGAATGAGCAGTTCTTC

length: 19
D: TRBD1
size: NA
J: TRBJ2-7
V: TRBV28
CDR3: CASSTTQDRNDRLSYEQYF
DNA: TGTGCCAGCAGTACGACTCAGGACAGGAACGACCGCCTCTCCTACGAGCAGTACTTC

length: 13
D: NA
size: NA
J: TRBJ2-2
V: TRBV27
CDR3: CASSSGGTGELFF
DNA: TGTGCCAGCAGCTCCGGAGGTACCGGGGAGCTGTTTTTT

length: 14
D: TRBD2
size: NA
J: TRBJ2-1
V: TRBV5-1
CDR3: CASGLAGPYNEQFF
DNA: TGCGCCAGCGGACTAGCGGGTCCCTACAATGAGCAGTTCTTC

length: 16
D: NA
size: NA
J: TRBJ2-1
V: TRBV2
CDR3: CASSEGQSNIYNEQFF
DNA: TGTGCCAGCAGTGAAGGGCAGTCCAACATCTACAATGAGCAGTTCTTC

length: 17
D: NA
size: once
J: TRBJ2-1
V: TRBV14
CDR3: CASSQHLPLGRGNEQFF
DNA: TGTGCCAGCAGCCAACATCTGCCCTTAGGGAGAGGGAATGAGCAGTTCTTC

length: 20
D: TRBD2
size: NA
J: TRBJ2-7
V: TRBV23-1
CDR3: CASTPRGWEKAGGLSYEQYF
DNA: TGCGCCAGCACCCCCAGGGGCTGGGAAAAAGCGGGAGGACTATCCTACGAGCAGTACTTC

length: 14
D: NA
size: NA
J: TRBJ2-7
V: TRBV9
CDR3: CASNLGGEGYEQYF
DNA: TGTGCCAGCAACCTGGGAGGAGAGGGGTACGAGCAGTACTTC

length: 16
D: NA
size: NA
J: TRBJ2-3
V: TRBV7-2
CDR3: CASSLVGGGRTDTQYF
DNA: TGTGCCAGCAGCTTAGTTGGGGGCGGGAGAACAGATACGCAGTATTTT

length: 16
D: NA
size: NA
J: TRBJ2-5
V: TRBV7-9
CDR3: CASSLVERAQGETQYF
DNA: TGTGCCAGCAGCTTAGTAGAGCGGGCCCAGGGAGAGACCCAGTACTTC

length: 16
D: NA
size: NA
J: TRBJ2-3
V: TRBV28
CDR3: CASSLTGTQFTDTQYF
DNA: TGTGCCAGCAGTTTGACCGGGACACAATTTACAGATACGCAGTATTTT

length: 17
D: NA
size: NA
J: TRBJ2-1
V: TRBV7-9
CDR3: CASSLKRSRPPYNEQFF
DNA: TGTGCCAGCAGCTTAAAGAGGAGTCGGCCTCCCTACAATGAGCAGTTCTTC

length: 15
D: NA
size: NA
J: TRBJ2-7
V: TRBV5-5
CDR3: CASSLRQALDYEQYF
DNA: TGTGCCAGCAGCCTCCGACAGGCCCTGGACTACGAGCAGTACTTC

length: 18
D: TRBD1
size: few
J: TRBJ1-5
V: TRBV28
CDR3: CASSFLVQGAESNQPQHF
DNA: TGTGCCAGCAGTTTCCTCGTACAGGGGGCGGAAAGCAATCAGCCCCAGCATTTT

length: 15
D: NA
size: NA
J: TRBJ2-1
V: TRBV4-1
CDR3: CASSQGFTGVREQFF
DNA: TGCGCCAGCAGCCAAGGCTTTACTGGAGTTCGTGAGCAGTTCTTC